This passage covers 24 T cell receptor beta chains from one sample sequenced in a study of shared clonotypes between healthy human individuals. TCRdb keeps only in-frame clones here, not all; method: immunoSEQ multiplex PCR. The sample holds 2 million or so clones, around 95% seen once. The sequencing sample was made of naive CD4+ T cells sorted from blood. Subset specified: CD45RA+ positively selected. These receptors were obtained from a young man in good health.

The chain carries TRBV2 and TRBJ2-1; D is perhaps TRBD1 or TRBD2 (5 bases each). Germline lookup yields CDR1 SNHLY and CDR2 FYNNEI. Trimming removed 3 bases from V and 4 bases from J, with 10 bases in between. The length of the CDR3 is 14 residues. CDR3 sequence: CASSDRGRYNEQFF. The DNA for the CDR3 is TGTGCCAGCAGTGACCGGGGACGGTACAATGAGCAGTTCTTC.

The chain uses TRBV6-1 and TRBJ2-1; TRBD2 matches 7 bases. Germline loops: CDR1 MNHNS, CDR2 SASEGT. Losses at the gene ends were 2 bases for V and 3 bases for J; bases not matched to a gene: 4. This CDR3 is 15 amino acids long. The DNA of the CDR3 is TGTGCCAGCAGTGAAATAGCGGGCGTCTACAATGAGCAGTTCTTC. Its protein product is CASSEIAGVYNEQFF.

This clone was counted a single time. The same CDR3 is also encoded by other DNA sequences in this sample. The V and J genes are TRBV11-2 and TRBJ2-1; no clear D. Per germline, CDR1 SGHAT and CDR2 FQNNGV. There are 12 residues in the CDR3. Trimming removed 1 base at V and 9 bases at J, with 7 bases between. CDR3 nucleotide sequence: TGTGCCAGCAGCTTAGCGGTAGGTGAGCAGTTCTTC. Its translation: CASSLAVGEQFF.

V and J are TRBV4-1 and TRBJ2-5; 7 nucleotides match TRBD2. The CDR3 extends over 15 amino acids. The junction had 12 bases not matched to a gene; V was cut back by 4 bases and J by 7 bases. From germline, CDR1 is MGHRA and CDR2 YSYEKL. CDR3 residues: CASSPHWAGVGTQYF. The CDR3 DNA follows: TGCGCCAGCAGCCCGCATTGGGCGGGAGTCGGGACCCAGTACTTC.

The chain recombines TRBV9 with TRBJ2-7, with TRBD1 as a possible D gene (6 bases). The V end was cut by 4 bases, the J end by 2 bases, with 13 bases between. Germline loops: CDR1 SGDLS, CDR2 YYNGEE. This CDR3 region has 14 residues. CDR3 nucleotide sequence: TGTGCCAGCAGCTCCTGGACAGCCCCCTACGAGCAGTACTTC. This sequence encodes CASSSWTAPYEQYF.

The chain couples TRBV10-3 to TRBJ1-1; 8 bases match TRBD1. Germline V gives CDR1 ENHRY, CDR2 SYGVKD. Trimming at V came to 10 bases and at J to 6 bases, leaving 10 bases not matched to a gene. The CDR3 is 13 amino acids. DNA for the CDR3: TGTGCCACCTGGGACAGGTTTGTCTCTGAAGCTTTCTTT. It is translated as CATWDRFVSEAFF.

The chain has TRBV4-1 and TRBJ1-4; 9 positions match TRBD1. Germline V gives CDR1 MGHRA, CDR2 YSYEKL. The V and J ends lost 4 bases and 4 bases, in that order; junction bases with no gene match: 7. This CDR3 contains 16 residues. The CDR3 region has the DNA TGCGCCAGCAGCCTCACAGGGGGCCCTTTTAATGAAAAACTGTTTTTT. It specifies CASSLTGGPFNEKLFF.

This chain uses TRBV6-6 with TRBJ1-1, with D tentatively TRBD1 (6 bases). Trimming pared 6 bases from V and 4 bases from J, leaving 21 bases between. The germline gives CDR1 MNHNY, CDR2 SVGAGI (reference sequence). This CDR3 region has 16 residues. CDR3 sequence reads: CASRLSDPGRGTEAFF. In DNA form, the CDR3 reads TGTGCCAGCAGACTCTCGGACCCCGGCAGGGGCACTGAAGCTTTCTTT.

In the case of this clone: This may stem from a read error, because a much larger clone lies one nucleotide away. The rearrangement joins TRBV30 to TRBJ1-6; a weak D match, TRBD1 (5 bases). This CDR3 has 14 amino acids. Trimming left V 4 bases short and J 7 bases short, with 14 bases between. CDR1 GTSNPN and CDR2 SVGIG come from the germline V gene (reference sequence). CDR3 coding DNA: TGTGCCTGGACCGCCGGGGCTGAGAATTCACCCCTCCACTTT. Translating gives CAWTAGAENSPLHF.

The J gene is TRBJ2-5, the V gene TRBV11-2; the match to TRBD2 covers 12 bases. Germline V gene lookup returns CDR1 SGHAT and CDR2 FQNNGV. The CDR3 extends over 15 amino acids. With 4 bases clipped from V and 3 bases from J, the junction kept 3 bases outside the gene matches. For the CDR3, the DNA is TGTGCCAGCAGCTCGACTAGCGGGAGAGAAGAGACCCAGTACTTC. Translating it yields CASSSTSGREETQYF.

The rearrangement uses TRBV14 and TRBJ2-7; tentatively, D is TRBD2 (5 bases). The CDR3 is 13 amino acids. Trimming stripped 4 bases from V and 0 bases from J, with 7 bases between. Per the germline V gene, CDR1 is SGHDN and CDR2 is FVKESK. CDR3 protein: CASSPGVSYEQYF. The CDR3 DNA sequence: TGTGCCAGCAGCCCCGGGGTCTCCTACGAGCAGTACTTC.

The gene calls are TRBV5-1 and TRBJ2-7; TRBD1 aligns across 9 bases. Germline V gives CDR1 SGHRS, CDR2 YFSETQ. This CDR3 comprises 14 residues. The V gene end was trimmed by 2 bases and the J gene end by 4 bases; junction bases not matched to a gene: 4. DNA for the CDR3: TGCGCCAGCAGCTTCCGGGACAGGGTGTACGAGCAGTACTTC. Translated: CASSFRDRVYEQYF.

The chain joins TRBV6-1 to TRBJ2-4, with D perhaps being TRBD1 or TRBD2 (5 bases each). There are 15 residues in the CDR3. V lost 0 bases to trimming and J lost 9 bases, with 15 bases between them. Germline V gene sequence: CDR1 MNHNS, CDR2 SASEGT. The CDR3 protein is CASSEATTGGVIQYF. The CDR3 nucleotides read TGTGCCAGCAGTGAAGCGACGACTGGGGGAGTCATTCAGTACTTC.

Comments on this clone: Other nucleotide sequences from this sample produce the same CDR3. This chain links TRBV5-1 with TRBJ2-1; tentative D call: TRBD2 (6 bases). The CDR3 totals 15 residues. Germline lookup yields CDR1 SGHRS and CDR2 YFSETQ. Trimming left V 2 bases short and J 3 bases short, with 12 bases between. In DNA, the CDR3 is TGCGCCAGCAGCTTAGGTCTAGCGAGCTACAATGAGCAGTTCTTC. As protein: CASSLGLASYNEQFF.

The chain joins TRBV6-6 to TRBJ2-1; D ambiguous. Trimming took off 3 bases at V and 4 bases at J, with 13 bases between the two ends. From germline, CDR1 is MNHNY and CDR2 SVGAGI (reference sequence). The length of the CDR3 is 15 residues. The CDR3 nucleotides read TGTGCCAGCAGTTATGGTCTGCAAATTTACAATGAGCAGTTCTTC. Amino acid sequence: CASSYGLQIYNEQFF.

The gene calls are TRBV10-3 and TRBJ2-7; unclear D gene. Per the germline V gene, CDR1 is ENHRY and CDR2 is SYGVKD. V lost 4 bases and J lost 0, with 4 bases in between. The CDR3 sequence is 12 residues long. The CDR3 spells CAISAVSYEQYF. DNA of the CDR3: TGTGCCATCAGTGCAGTCTCCTACGAGCAGTACTTC.

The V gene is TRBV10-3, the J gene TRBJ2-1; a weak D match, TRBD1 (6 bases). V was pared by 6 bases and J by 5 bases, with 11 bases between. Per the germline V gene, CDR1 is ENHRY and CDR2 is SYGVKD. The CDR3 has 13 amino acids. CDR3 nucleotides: TGTGCCATCAGACTTACAGGGCACAATGAGCAGTTCTTC. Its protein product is CAIRLTGHNEQFF.

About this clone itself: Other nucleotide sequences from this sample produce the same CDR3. The CDR3 DNA is TGTGCCAGCACCCCAAGTCTGAACACTGAAGCTTTCTTT. This sequence encodes CASTPSLNTEAFF. V gene TRBV28 combines with J gene TRBJ1-1, with D uncertain. CDR1 is MDHEN, CDR2 SYDVKM, per germline. The ends were cut back, 7 bases at V and 0 bases at J, with 9 bases in the middle. CDR3 size: 13 residues.

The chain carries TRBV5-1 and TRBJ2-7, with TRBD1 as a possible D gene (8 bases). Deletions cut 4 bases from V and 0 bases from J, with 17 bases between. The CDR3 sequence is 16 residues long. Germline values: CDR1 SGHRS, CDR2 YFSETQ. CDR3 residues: CASSPGGTGPSYEQYF. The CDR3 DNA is TGCGCCAGCAGCCCCGGGGGGACAGGCCCCTCCTACGAGCAGTACTTC.

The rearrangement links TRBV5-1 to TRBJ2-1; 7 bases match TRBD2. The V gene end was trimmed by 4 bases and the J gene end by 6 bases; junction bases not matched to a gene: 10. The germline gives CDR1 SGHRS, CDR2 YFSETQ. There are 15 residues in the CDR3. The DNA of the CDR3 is TGCGCCAGCAGCCTGGGCCTAGCGGACCGCAATGAGCAGTTCTTC. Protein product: CASSLGLADRNEQFF.

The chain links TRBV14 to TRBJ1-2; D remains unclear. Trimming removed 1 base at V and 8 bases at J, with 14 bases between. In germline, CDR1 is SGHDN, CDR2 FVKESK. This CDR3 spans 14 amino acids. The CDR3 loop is CASSQVRGIEGYTF. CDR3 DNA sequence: TGTGCCAGCAGCCAAGTAAGAGGGATCGAAGGCTACACCTTC.

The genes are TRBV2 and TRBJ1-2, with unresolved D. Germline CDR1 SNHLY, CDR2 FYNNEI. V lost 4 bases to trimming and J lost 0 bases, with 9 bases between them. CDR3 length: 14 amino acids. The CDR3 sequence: CASSGARANYGYTF. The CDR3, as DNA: TGTGCCAGCAGTGGGGCGCGAGCTAACTATGGCTACACCTTC.

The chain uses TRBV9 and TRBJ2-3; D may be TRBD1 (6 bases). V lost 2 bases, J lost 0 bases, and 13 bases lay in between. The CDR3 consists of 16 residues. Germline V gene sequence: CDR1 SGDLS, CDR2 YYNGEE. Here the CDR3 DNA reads TGTGCCAGCAGCGTTACCGGGACACATAGCACAGATACGCAGTATTTT. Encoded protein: CASSVTGTHSTDTQYF.

The CDR3: CASTLGTGVTGELFF. The CDR3 coding sequence is TGTGCCAGCACTCTGGGGACAGGGGTCACCGGGGAGCTGTTTTTT. The gene calls are TRBV2 and TRBJ2-2; 10 bases match TRBD1. Germline values: CDR1 SNHLY, CDR2 FYNNEI. CDR3 length: 15 residues. The trim removed 7 bases at V and 4 bases at J, leaving 6 bases unmatched.